This T cell receptor (beta chain) was sequenced for a study of sequential checkpoint blockade in melanoma. The CDR3 spans 14 residues. Germline CDR1 SGHTA, CDR2 FQGTGA. Trimming at V came to 5 bases and at J to 4 bases, leaving 7 bases not matched to a gene. By proportion, this clone is medium-sized (0.01 to 0.1%). Some clones are missing from TCRdb's copy, which holds only in-frame ones; the method was immunoSEQ multiplex PCR. The sample records 20,000 or so clones, 73% being singletons. Documented treatment: randomized to nivolumab then ipilimumab (arm A) or the reverse (arm B). Sorted cells were live CD3+CD8+, lacking CD19 and CD56, from PBMCs.

The chain carries TRBV7-3 and TRBJ2-7; 8 bases are shared with TRBD1. The material was CD8+ T cells sorted from blood (inferred from file names), obtained from a patient given nivolumab and ipilimumab in sequence. The source is a human donor with melanoma. Here the CDR3 reads CASSPTGELYEQYF. The CDR3 bases are TGTGCCAGCAGCCCGACAGGGGAGCTATACGAGCAGTACTTC.